The 14 T cell receptor beta chains given below trace back to one sample, sequenced in a study of cytomegalovirus exposure and HLA in healthy donors listed by TCRdb under 2017. Library method: the immunoSEQ multiplex PCR assay. The multiplex PCR relied on a mix of 60 forward primers for TCR Vbeta segments and 13 reverse primers for TCR Jbeta segments. As stored in TCRdb, this immuneACCESS dataset retains in-frame rearrangements with V and J assigned. A fraction of the clones does not appear; measured against another copy, unresolved V genes explain less than half of the discrepancy, and the remainder lacks a known reason. The sample table shows 150,000 to 180,000 clones, and over 70% are seen once. The ten largest clones add up to 9.5% to 15% of the sample. The sequencing sample was made of PBMCs. The source of these receptors is a man aged 30 to 39 in good health and CMV-seropositive.

The rearrangement joins TRBV28 to TRBJ2-6, with TRBD1 identical over 9 bases. The V gene end was trimmed by 4 bases and the J gene end by 4 bases; junction bases not matched to a gene: 5. Germline V gene lookup returns CDR1 MDHEN and CDR2 SYDVKM. The CDR3 covers 16 residues. CDR3 in DNA: TGTGCCAGCAGTTCTTACAGGGGGCCCGGGGCCAACGTCCTGACTTTC. This gives the protein CASSSYRGPGANVLTF.

The genes are TRBV27 and TRBJ2-1; TRBD2 matches 7 bases. With V trimmed by 4 bases and J by 7 bases, 7 bases remained unmatched. Germline values: CDR1 MNHEY, CDR2 SMNVEV (reference sequence). The CDR3 is 14 amino acids. In nucleotides, the CDR3 is TGTGCCAGCAGTTCCCTAGCGGCGACGAATGAGCAGTTCTTC. This gives the protein CASSSLAATNEQFF.

The chain combines TRBV12-5 with TRBJ1-2, with TRBD1 as a possible D gene (6 bases). Germline CDR1 reads LGHNT; CDR2 reads FRNRAP. V dropped 1 base and J dropped 14 bases, with 11 bases sitting between them. This CDR3 region has 11 residues. The CDR3 protein is CASGLAGDRTF. CDR3 nucleotides: TGTGCTAGTGGTTTGGCAGGGGATAGAACCTTC.

This chain uses TRBV6-5 with TRBJ1-6; 9 positions agree with TRBD1. After removal of 6 bases from V and 6 bases from J, the junction contained 0 bases not matched to a gene. Germline lookup yields CDR1 MNHEY and CDR2 SVGAGI. The CDR3 spans 13 residues. CDR3 nucleotide sequence: TGTGCCAGCAGGGGACAGGGTAATTCACCCCTCCACTTT. Encoded protein: CASRGQGNSPLHF.

This clone has only a few counts. The CDR3 spells CASSPPDSNYGYTF. DNA for the CDR3: TGCGCCAGCAGCCCTCCGGACAGTAACTATGGCTACACCTTC. The chain has TRBV4-1 and TRBJ1-2; possible D gene TRBD1, 6 bases. CDR1 and CDR2 from the germline V gene are MGHRA and YSYEKL. The V end was cut by 4 bases, the J end by 1 base, with 10 bases between. The CDR3 has 14 amino acids.

This chain joins TRBV28 and TRBJ2-5, with TRBD2 as a possible D gene (5 bases). The germline gives CDR1 MDHEN, CDR2 SYDVKM. V shed 5 bases and J shed 4 bases, with 17 bases lying between them. The CDR3 has 15 residues. The CDR3 loop is CASSPWRVRGETQYF. The CDR3 bases are TGTGCCAGCAGTCCGTGGCGGGTCCGGGGAGAGACCCAGTACTTC.

The rearrangement uses TRBV6-4 and TRBJ2-2; D might be TRBD1 (5 bases). CDR3 size: 14 residues. The germline V and J ends were trimmed by 3 bases and 0 bases, with 5 bases remaining between them. The V gene's germline CDR1 is MRHNA and CDR2 SNTAGT. The CDR3 loop is CASSEQANTGELFF. The CDR3, as DNA: TGTGCCAGCAGTGAACAGGCGAACACCGGGGAGCTGTTTTTT.

This clone occurred once. The chain couples TRBV9 to TRBJ2-5, with 12 nucleotides matching TRBD2. CDR3 length: 15 amino acids. With 5 bases clipped from V and 5 bases from J, the junction kept 7 bases outside the gene matches. Germline V gives CDR1 SGDLS, CDR2 YYNGEE. The CDR3 region is CASSRILAGGETQYF. CDR3 nucleotides: TGTGCCAGCAGTCGAATTCTAGCGGGAGGGGAGACCCAGTACTTC.

V is TRBV19 and J is TRBJ2-2, with D possibly TRBD1 on 5 matching bases. Deletions cut 5 bases from V and 5 bases from J, with 9 bases between. Per the germline V gene, CDR1 is LNHDA and CDR2 is SQIVND (reference sequence). CDR3 size: 13 residues. CDR3 bases: TGTGCCAGTAGTTTTGACAGAACCGGGGAGCTGTTTTTT. Its protein product is CASSFDRTGELFF.

The CDR3: CASSFRDRSIYGYTF. CDR3 DNA: TGTGCCAGCAGTTTTCGGGACAGATCTATCTATGGCTACACCTTC. This chain joins TRBV27 and TRBJ1-2; 7 positions agree with TRBD1. After removal of 3 bases from V and 4 bases from J, the junction contained 8 bases not matched to a gene. The CDR3 covers 15 residues. From germline, CDR1 is MNHEY and CDR2 SMNVEV (reference sequence).

The CDR3 sequence: CASSLGVAGGGETQYF. Written as DNA, the CDR3 is TGTGCCAGCAGCTTGGGGGTAGCGGGAGGTGGAGAGACCCAGTACTTC. The rearrangement links TRBV5-4 to TRBJ2-5; 10 bases align to TRBD2. Germline CDR1 reads SGHNT; CDR2 reads YYREEE (reference sequence). J gave up 4 bases and V 0 bases, and 6 bases lay outside the gene matches. The CDR3 contains 16 residues.

This clone was observed a few times. V usage is TRBV29-1 and J usage is TRBJ2-1; no firm D call. Germline values: CDR1 SQVTM, CDR2 ANQGSEA. V was trimmed by 4 bases and J by 6 bases, leaving 16 bases between them. There are 14 residues in the CDR3. The CDR3 region has the DNA TGCAGCGTTGCGAGAGGCGAGATTAGCAATGAGCAGTTCTTC. Its protein is CSVARGEISNEQFF.

J is TRBJ2-2 and V is TRBV7-3, with 14 nucleotides matching TRBD2. Germline CDR1 is SGHTA and CDR2 is FQGTGA. The trim removed 5 bases at V and 6 bases at J, leaving 8 bases unmatched. CDR3 length: 17 residues. The chain's CDR3 is CASSPMGLAGAPGELFF. The CDR3 DNA is TGTGCCAGCAGCCCGATGGGACTAGCGGGAGCCCCCGGGGAGCTGTTTTTT.

The V and J genes are TRBV6-4 and TRBJ2-3; weak D call: TRBD1 (6 bases). Germline CDR1 and CDR2: MRHNA and SNTAGT. Trimming left V 1 base short and J 0 bases short, with 8 bases between. The CDR3 length is 15 residues. The CDR3 sequence: CASSDFQGSTDTQYF. As DNA, the CDR3 is TGTGCCAGCAGTGACTTCCAGGGGAGCACAGATACGCAGTATTTT.